Sequencing of this T cell receptor beta chain was carried out in a study of blood T cells in healthy people across ages (dated by TCRdb to the mid-2010s). About the investigation overall: In model experiments, template switching captured about one uniquely barcoded TCR beta cDNA molecule for every two T cells. To track age-related changes in TCR beta repertoire diversity, the study relied on deep sequencing normalized with unique cDNA molecular identifiers. The donors were split into four age groups: young (average 16 years), middle-aged (around 37), aged (about 62) and long-lived (roughly 80). Donors of different ages were randomly distributed across sequencing lanes to avoid experimental bias. Using the same blood draw, the study looked at two additional independent replicas of 1 million unique cDNA reads for two donors, one aged 18 to 30 and the other aged 80 or older.

Overall study results and their limits: Compared with the aged group, more naive CD4+ T cells, fewer expanded clones and increased TCR diversity were shown by the long-lived group, suggesting age selection. Total diversity estimates from one million sequenced T cells were considered lower bounds and underestimates. Because donor CMV infection status was unknown, age-related changes in expanded clonotypes were potentially confounded. There was a strong correlation between observed TCR beta diversity and the percentage of naive T cells measured by flow cytometry. As age increased, observed TCR beta diversity per million T cells dropped in a roughly linear way, and a significant reduction was already evident by age roughly 36. Conclusive comparison of naive and antigen-experienced compartments was prevented by the profiling of bulk unsorted PBMCs.

Points on this clonotype: Its target antigen remains unknown. No quality values exist for individual bases; no much larger clone is one base distant.

Library preparation used 5' RACE. The second PCR ran for roughly 7 to 12 cycles and used a J-beta primer mix along with a sample-barcoded 5' primer. A unique molecular identifier was introduced onto each TCR beta cDNA molecule by a template-switch 5' adaptor carrying 12 random nucleotides. Each sample yielded at least 2.5 million CDR3-containing paired-end reads. All of the RNA was converted into first-strand cDNA using the Mint cDNA synthesis kit, with a TRBC-specific oligonucleotide serving as the primer. All cDNA was treated with uracil-DNA glycosylase and then went through a first 18-cycle PCR with the universal primers M1SS and BC2_uni_R. Per the source publication's procedure: For normalization, 1 million high-quality reads, each with a distinct molecular identifier, were randomly selected from each sample. Instead of being binned into consensus sequences, reads with shared molecular identifiers were discarded. MiTCR, run with a Q25 quality threshold and the strictest error-elimination algorithm, handled CDR3 identification, clonotype clustering and error correction. A nonparametric unseen species model with Euler transformation was used to estimate lower-bound total TCR beta diversity. TCRdb itself trimmed the public reads at Q25 with fastp, ran MiXCR and retained productive beta chains. Every distinct CDR3 protein forms one entry, paired with its most common genes and DNA. TCRdb assigned the V and J calls; the authors' analysis was not used. Counted in this sample were around 1,800,000 distinct CDR3 sequences; about two fifths of them appeared once. Jointly, the top ten make up about 21% of the sample.

Donors were 39 systemically healthy Caucasian individuals from Russia aged roughly 6 to 100 years. About 10 milliliters of peripheral blood were collected from each donor into EDTA-treated Vacutainer tubes. Ficoll-Paque density-gradient centrifugation was used to isolate PBMCs, with at least 6.5 million per sample. Total RNA was extracted from PBMCs with Trizol reagent, with at least 5.5 micrograms obtained per sample. Naive CD45RAhigh/CD27high T cell percentages were measured by flow cytometry on a PBMC aliquot from every donor. The clonotype comes from a human donor in good health. Sequenced: blood.

The CDR3 region reads CASGSGGAFRETQYF. At the DNA level, the sequence is TGTGCCAGCGGCTCCGGGGGGGCCTTTCGGGAGACCCAGTACTTC. The chain joins TRBV7-8 to TRBJ2-5; 8 bases in the junction line up with TRBD2. There are 15 amino acids in the CDR3, from cysteine to phenylalanine inclusive. Just CDR3 DNA is preserved here, 45 bases in frame from base 1. CDR1 is given as SGHVS and CDR2 as FQNEAQ, both from the germline V gene. For this chain, trimming is 8 bases at the V end and 5 bases at the J end, and the number of junction bases without a gene match is 13.